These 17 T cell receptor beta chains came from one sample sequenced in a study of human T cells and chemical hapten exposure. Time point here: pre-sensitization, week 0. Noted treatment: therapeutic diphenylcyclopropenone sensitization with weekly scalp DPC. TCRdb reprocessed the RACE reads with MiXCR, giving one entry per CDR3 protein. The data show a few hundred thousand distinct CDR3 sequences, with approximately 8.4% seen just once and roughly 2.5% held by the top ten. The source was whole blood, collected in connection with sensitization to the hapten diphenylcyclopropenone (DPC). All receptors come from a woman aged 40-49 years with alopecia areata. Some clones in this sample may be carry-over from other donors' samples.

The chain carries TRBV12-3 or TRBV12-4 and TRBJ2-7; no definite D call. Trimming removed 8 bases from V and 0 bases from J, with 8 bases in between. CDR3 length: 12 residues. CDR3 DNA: TGTGCCAGCGGACCTCCCTCCTACGAGCAGTACTTC. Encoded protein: CASGPPSYEQYF.

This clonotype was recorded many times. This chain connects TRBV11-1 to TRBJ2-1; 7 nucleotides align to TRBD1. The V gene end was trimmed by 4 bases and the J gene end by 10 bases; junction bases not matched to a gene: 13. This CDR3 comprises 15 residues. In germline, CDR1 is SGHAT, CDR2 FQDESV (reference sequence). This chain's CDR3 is CASSWGQTGPDEQFF. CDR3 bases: TGTGCCAGCAGCTGGGGCCAGACAGGGCCGGACGAGCAGTTCTTC.

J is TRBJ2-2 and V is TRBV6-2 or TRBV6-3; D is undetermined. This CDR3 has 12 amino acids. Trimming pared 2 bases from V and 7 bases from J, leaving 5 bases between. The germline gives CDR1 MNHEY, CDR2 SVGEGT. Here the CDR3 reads CASSYVVGELFF. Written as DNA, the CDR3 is TGTGCCAGCAGTTACGTCGTCGGGGAGCTGTTTTTT.

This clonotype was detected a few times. The CDR3: CASSYSNPDGNQPQHF. DNA for the CDR3: TGTGCCAGCAGTTACTCCAATCCGGACGGGAATCAGCCCCAGCATTTT. The V and J genes are TRBV6-2 or TRBV6-3 and TRBJ1-5; D uncertain. The CDR3 runs to 16 residues. Germline lookup yields CDR1 MNHEY and CDR2 SVGEGT. V shed 0 bases and J shed 4 bases, with 13 bases lying between them.

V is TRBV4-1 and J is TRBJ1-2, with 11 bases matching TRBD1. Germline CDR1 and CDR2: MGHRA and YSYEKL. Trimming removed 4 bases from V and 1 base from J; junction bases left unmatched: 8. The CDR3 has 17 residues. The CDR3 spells CASSPWTGGNNNYGYTF. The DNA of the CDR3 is TGCGCCAGCAGCCCTTGGACAGGGGGCAATAATAACTATGGCTACACCTTC.

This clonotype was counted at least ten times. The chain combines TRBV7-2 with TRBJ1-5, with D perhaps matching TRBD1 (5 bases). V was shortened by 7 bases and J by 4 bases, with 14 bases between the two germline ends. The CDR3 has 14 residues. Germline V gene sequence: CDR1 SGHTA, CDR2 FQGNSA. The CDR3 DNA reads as TGTGCCAGCACCGCATGGGACCGTAATCAGCCCCAGCATTTT. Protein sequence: CASTAWDRNQPQHF.

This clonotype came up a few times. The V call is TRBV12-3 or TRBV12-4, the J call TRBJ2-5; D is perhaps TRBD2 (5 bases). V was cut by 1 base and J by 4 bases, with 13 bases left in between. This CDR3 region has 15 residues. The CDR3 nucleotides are TGTGCCAGCAGTTTAGATCCGGGGATAGGAGAGACCCAGTACTTC. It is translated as CASSLDPGIGETQYF.

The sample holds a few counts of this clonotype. In DNA form, the CDR3 reads TGCAGCGTTGAGACGGGACTAGCCGATTACGAGCAGTACTTC. This gives the protein CSVETGLADYEQYF. V gene TRBV29-1 combines with J gene TRBJ2-7; 9 nucleotides align to TRBD2. Germline V gives CDR1 SQVTM, CDR2 ANQGSEA. The ends lost 3 bases at V and 4 bases at J; junction bases unmatched: 7. The CDR3 loop spans 14 amino acids.

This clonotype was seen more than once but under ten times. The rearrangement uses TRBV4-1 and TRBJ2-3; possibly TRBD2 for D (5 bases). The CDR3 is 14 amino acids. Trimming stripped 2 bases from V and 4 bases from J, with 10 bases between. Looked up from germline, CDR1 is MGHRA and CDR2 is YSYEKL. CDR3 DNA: TGCGCCAGCAGCCAATCGGGCGGGCCAGATACGCAGTATTTT. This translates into CASSQSGGPDTQYF.

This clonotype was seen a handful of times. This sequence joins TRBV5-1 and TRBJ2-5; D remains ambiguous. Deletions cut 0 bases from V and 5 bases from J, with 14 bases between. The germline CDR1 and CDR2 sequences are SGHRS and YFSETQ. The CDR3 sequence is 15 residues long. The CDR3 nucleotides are TGCGCCAGCAGCTTGGCCCGGACCCTCGGGGAGACCCAGTACTTC. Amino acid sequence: CASSLARTLGETQYF.

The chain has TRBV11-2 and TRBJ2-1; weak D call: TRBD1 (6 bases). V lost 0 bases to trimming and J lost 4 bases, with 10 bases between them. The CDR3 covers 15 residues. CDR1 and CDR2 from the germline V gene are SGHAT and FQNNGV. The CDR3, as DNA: TGTGCCAGCAGCTTAGATCGCCAGGGGTACAATGAGCAGTTCTTC. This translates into CASSLDRQGYNEQFF.

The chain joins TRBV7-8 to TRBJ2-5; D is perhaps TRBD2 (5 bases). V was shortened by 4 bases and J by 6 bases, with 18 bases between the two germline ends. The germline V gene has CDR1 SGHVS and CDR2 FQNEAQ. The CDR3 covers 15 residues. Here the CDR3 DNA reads TGTGCCAGCAGCTGGCAAAGGCAGCCGGGGAAGACCCAGTACTTC. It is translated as CASSWQRQPGKTQYF.

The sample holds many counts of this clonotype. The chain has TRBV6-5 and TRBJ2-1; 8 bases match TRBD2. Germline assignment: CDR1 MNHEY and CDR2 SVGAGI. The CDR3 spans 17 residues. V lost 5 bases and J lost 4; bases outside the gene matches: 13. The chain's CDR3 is CASSTSKDSGTYNEQFF. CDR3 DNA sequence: TGTGCCAGCAGTACCTCGAAGGATAGCGGGACATACAATGAGCAGTTCTTC.

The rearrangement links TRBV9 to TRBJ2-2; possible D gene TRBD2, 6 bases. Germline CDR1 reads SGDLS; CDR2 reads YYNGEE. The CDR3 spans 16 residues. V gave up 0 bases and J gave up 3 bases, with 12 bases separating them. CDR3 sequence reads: CASSVGGGLHTGELFF. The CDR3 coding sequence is TGTGCCAGCAGCGTAGGTGGGGGACTTCACACCGGGGAGCTGTTTTTT.

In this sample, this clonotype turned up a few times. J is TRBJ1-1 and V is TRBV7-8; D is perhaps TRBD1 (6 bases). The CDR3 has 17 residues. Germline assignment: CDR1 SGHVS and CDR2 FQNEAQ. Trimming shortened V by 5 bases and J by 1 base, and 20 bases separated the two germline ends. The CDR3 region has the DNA TGTGCCAGCAGCCCCCTTTGGGTGACAGGAGAGAACACTGAAGCTTTCTTT. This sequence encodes CASSPLWVTGENTEAFF.

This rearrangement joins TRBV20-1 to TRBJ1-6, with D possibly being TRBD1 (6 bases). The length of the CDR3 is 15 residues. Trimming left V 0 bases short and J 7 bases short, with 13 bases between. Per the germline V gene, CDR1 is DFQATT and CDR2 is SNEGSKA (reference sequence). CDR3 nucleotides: TGCAGTGCTAGAGATAGAGGGGGGGAAAATTCACCCCTCCACTTT. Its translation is CSARDRGGENSPLHF.

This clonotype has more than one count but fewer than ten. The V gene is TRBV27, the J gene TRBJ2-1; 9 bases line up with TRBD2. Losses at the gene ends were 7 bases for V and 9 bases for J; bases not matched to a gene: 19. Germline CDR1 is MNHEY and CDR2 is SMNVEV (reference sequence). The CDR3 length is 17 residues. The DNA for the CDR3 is TGTGCCAGCATCCCTCGGCCTGGGACTAGCCTACCGGGTGAGCAGTTCTTC. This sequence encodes CASIPRPGTSLPGEQFF.